This TCR beta chain was found in a study of T cells after yellow fever vaccination (dated by TCRdb to between 2018 and 2021). Regarding the research as a whole: The SMART-Seq v4 Ultra Low Input RNA kit was used to prepare libraries from fractions with low cell numbers. To track T-cell clones before and after primary and booster YFV17D yellow fever vaccination, bulk TCR alpha and beta repertoires were sequenced longitudinally. Two healthy male donors, one aged 18 to 30 and one aged 30 to 40 years, were included in the cohort. Blood samples were taken at several timepoints before and after primary and secondary immunization, and bulk PBMC replicates and cell subsets were isolated. The full study reports these points: Compared with the primary T-cell response, the secondary T-cell response was faster but weaker, reaching its peak on day 5 rather than on day 15. FACS-sorted repertoires could contain abundant contaminating clonotypes from the bulk population, so computational filtering was required. A small share of clonotypes was detected in both CD4 and CD8 compartments, with the overlap likely arising from convergent recombination. Because only two donors were included in the study, the extent to which the findings can be generalized is limited. Most clones expanded after primary vaccination were re-detected after the booster (around 96% of CD4 and around 86% of CD8), suggesting broad memory maintenance.

The CDR3 spans 15 residues, from the cysteine through the phenylalanine. The read is trimmed to its CDR3 DNA, 45 bases read in frame from base 1. V was cut back by 5 bases and J by 2 bases, leaving a gap of 14 bases between them. Via the germline V gene, CDR1 is MNHEY and CDR2 SVGEGT. According to the study, the label for this sample's treatment or condition signals: live attenuated yellow fever vaccine strain. PBMCs were isolated from peripheral blood using a standard Ficoll-Paque protocol. CD4 and CD8 T-cell fractions were isolated with Dynabeads CD4 and CD8 positive selection kits. TriZol was used to extract RNA from bulk PBMCs, from CD4 and CD8 fractions, and from dextramer-positive and dextramer-negative fractions. The sample was run on an Illumina NovaSeq 6000. TCR cDNA was synthesized by 5'RACE template switching, through which a universal primer site and unique molecular identifiers were introduced. Priming of cDNA synthesis was performed from both the TCR alpha and TCR beta constant segments. Library amplification used two PCR steps, and the second PCR step added sample barcodes and sequencing adapters. Sequencing of the libraries was done on either Illumina HiSeq 2500 (2x100 bp) or NovaSeq (2x150 bp). In the paper's pipeline: Reads were demultiplexed and collapsed into UMI consensus sequences with MIGEC, and V(D)J alignment was performed with MiXCR. Using edgeR on replicate PBMC samples, clonotypes were called vaccine-responding if FDR was below 0.01 and the log2 fold change was above 5 up to day 15. Each bulk clonotype was labeled CD4 or CD8 based on which sequenced repertoire, CD4 or CD8, contained the clonotype at higher abundance. The public reads were run again by TCRdb, first through fastp at Q25 and then through MiXCR, and only productive beta chains were kept. Each entry merges the rows of one CDR3 protein and shows their most common DNA and genes. It is TCRdb's table, rather than the study itself, that gives the V and J calls and clone size. For this sample the table gives about 130,000 distinct CDR3 sequences, of which approximately 9% were detected only once. The top ten hold under 40% of the sample.

Regarding this clonotype: This receptor's antigen is unknown. No base quality values were provided; no much bigger clone lies one nucleotide off.

This material consisted of CD8+ T cells sorted from PBMCs, taken on the day of the yellow fever booster vaccination. The sequence derives from a man between 18 and 29 years old who received the YFV17D yellow fever vaccine. The receptor chain draws on TRBV6-2 or TRBV6-3 and TRBJ2-3; a weak D assignment points to TRBD2 (6 bases agree). The sequenced DNA is TGTGCCAGCAGTCCTCAGGAGGGGAACACAGATACGCAGTATTTT. The resulting protein is CASSPQEGNTDTQYF.